Listed below are T cell receptor beta chains from one sample, sequenced in a study of T-cell memory formation after mild COVID-19. TCRdb reanalysed the 5' RACE reads using MiXCR and keeps one entry per CDR3 protein. Here the sample spans 350,000 to 400,000 distinct CDR3 sequences, around 21% being singletons. Sequenced material: PBMCs or a T cell subset sorted from them (not recorded which). These receptors were obtained from an adult woman who had mild COVID-19 (a few samples of this study predate the infection). Cell type and time point are not known. Both conserved end residues are part of each CDR3. D genes are given only for firm matches. The size entry is marked missing in some rows and otherwise reads once, few, many or a size class.

TRBD1	TRBV6-5	TRBJ1-1	-	TGTGCCAGCAGATTCGGACAGGGGGAAGCTTTCTTT	CASRFGQGEAFF
-	TRBV7-9	TRBJ1-1	few	TGTGCCAGCAGCGTGGGTAGGGCCGGGATTGAAGCTTTCTTT	CASSVGRAGIEAFF
TRBD2	TRBV7-2	TRBJ2-1	-	TGTGCCAGCAGCTCGGGACTACTCTACAATGAGCAGTTCTTC	CASSSGLLYNEQFF
TRBD2	TRBV27	TRBJ2-7	few	TGTGCCAGCAGTGCCGGGACTAGCGGGGGCAGCTCCTACGAGCAGTACTTC	CASSAGTSGGSSYEQYF
-	TRBV7-9	TRBJ2-7	few	TGTGCCAGCAGCTTAGGGGGGGGACAGGAGTACTTC	CASSLGGGQEYF
-	TRBV5-1	TRBJ2-2	-	TGCGCCAGCAGCTACGAGGCCACCGGGGAGCTGTTTTTT	CASSYEATGELFF
-	TRBV9	TRBJ1-1	-	TGTGCCAGCAGCCCCTGGGGGGGCTCAACGAACACTGAAGCTTTCTTT	CASSPWGGSTNTEAFF
TRBD1	TRBV7-2	TRBJ2-5	few	TGTGCCAGCAGCCGCACCGGGACAGGGGATTGGGTGGTCCAAGAGACCCAGTACTTC	CASSRTGTGDWVVQETQYF
-	TRBV24-1	TRBJ2-1	-	TGTGCCACCAGTCTACCCGGCTCCTACAATGAGCAGTTCTTC	CATSLPGSYNEQFF
-	TRBV29-1	TRBJ2-2	few	TGCAGCGTTGAGGCATATGAAGTCGGGGAGCTGTTTTTT	CSVEAYEVGELFF
-	TRBV7-9	TRBJ2-3	few	TGTGCCAGCAGCGATACAGGCCCAGATACGCAGTATTTT	CASSDTGPDTQYF
TRBD1	TRBV5-6	TRBJ2-7	few	TGTGCCAGCAGCTCCCGAGTGGACAGGGGGCGTAACGAGCAGTACTTC	CASSSRVDRGRNEQYF
TRBD2	TRBV5-1	TRBJ2-7	few	TGCGCCAGCAGCTCCGGGTGGGGGGGCTACGAGCAGTACTTC	CASSSGWGGYEQYF
TRBD1	TRBV4-2	TRBJ1-4	few	TGTGCCAGCAGCCCGGGACAGGGGGCGTCTGGTGTAGAAAAACTGTTTTTT	CASSPGQGASGVEKLFF
-	TRBV12-3/TRBV12-4	TRBJ2-7	-	TGTGCCAGCAGTCCCTGGGGGAGCTCCTACGAGCAGTACTTC	CASSPWGSSYEQYF
-	TRBV12-3/TRBV12-4	TRBJ1-2	few	TGTGCCAGCAGTCCCGGGACTGCTGGCACCTTC	CASSPGTAGTF
TRBD1	TRBV5-1	TRBJ1-4	-	TGCGCCAGCAGCTGGGGGACAGGGAACGAAAAACTGTTTTTT	CASSWGTGNEKLFF
TRBD1	TRBV5-1	TRBJ2-3	-	TGCGCCAGCGCAGGACAGGCCCGAGATACGCAGTATTTT	CASAGQARDTQYF
-	TRBV7-8	TRBJ1-4	few	TGTGCCAGCAGACCCACGGGGGCAACTAATGAAAAACTGTTTTTT	CASRPTGATNEKLFF
TRBD2	TRBV7-3	TRBJ2-7	few	TGTGCCATCAGCCCGTACCTAGCGGAGCCCTACGAGCAGTACTTC	CAISPYLAEPYEQYF
-	TRBV7-2	TRBJ1-6	-	TGTGCCAGCAGCTTTGACAGCCGAGGGGTCAATTCACCCCTCCACTTT	CASSFDSRGVNSPLHF
TRBD1	TRBV5-4	TRBJ2-3	few	TGTGCCAGCAGTGCGGCGACAGGGGGTCTGACAGATACGCAGTATTTT	CASSAATGGLTDTQYF
-	TRBV28	TRBJ2-5	-	TGTGCCAGCAGTTTCCGGGCCGGAGGAGAGACCCAGTACTTC	CASSFRAGGETQYF
-	TRBV6-5	TRBJ1-1	-	TGTGCCAGCAGTTACTCAGGCGGGGCTGGATTCTTT	CASSYSGGAGFF